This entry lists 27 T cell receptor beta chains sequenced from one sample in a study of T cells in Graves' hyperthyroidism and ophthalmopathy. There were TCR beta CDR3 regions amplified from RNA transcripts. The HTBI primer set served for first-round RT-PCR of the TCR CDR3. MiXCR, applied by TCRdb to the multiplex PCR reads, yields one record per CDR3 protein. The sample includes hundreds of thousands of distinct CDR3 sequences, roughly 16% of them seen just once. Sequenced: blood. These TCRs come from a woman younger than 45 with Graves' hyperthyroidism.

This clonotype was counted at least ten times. The CDR3 coding sequence is TGTGCCAGCAGCGCAGGGACAGCATACAATGAGCAGTTCTTC. It codes for CASSAGTAYNEQFF. The chain links TRBV5-5 to TRBJ2-1, with 7 nucleotides matching TRBD1. The CDR3 covers 14 residues. CDR1 is SGHKS, CDR2 YYEKEE, per germline (reference sequence). V was pared by 4 bases and J by 4 bases, with 5 bases of the junction left unmatched.

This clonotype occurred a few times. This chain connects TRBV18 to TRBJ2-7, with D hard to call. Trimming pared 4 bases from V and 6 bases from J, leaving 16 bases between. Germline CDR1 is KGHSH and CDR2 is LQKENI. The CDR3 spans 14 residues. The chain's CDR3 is CASSQGTAFGEQYF. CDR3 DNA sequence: TGTGCCAGCTCACAGGGAACGGCGTTCGGCGAGCAGTACTTC.

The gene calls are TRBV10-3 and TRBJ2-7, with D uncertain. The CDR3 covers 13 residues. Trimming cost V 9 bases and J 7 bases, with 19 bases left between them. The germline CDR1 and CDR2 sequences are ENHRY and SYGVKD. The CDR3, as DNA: TGTGCCATTCAGGTACTTGAGACCCAGGAGCAGTACTTC. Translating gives CAIQVLETQEQYF.

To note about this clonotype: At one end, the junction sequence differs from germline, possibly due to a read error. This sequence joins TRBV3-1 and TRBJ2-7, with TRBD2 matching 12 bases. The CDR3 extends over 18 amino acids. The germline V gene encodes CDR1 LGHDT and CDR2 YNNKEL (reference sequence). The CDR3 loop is CASSRGGLAGGPSHEQYF. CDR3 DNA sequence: TGTGCCAGCAGCAGAGGGGGGCTAGCGGGAGGGCCCTCCCACGAGCAGTACTTC.

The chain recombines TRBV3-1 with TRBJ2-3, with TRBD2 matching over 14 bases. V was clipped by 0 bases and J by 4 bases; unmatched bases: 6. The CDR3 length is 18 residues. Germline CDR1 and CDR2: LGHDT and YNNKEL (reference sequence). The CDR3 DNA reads TGTGCCAGCAGCCAAGATATCGGGACTAGCGGGAGACCAGATACGCAGTATTTT. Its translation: CASSQDIGTSGRPDTQYF.

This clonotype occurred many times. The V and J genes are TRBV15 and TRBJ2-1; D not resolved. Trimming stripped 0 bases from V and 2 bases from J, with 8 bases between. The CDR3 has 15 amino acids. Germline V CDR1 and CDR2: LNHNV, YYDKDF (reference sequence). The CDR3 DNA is TGTGCCACCAGCAGAGATGGCGGTACCTACAATGAGCAGTTCTTC. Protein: CATSRDGGTYNEQFF.

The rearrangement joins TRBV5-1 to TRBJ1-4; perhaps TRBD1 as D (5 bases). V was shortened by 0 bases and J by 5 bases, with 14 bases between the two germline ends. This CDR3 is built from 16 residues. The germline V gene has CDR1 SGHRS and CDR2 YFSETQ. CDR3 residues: CASSLAVGGGNEKLFF. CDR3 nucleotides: TGCGCCAGCAGCTTGGCCGTCGGGGGGGGGAATGAAAAACTGTTTTTT.

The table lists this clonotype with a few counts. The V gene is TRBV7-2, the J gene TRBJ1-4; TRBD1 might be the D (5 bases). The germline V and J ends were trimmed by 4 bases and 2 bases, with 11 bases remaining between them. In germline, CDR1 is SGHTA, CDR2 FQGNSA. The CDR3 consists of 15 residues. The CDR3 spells CASSSPGPTNEKLFF. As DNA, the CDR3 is TGTGCCAGCAGCTCTCCGGGACCGACTAATGAAAAACTGTTTTTT. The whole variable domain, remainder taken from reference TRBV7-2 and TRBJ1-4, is GAGVSQSPSNKVTEKGKDVELRCDPISGHTALYWYRQSLGQGLEFLIYFQGNSAPDKSGLPSDRFSAERTGGSVSTLTIQRTQQEDSAVYLCASSSPGPTNEKLFFGSGTQLSVL.

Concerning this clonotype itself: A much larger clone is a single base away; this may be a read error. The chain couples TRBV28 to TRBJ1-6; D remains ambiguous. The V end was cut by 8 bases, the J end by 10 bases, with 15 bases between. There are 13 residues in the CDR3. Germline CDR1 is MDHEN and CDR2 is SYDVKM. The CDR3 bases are TGTGCCAGCGAGGGTCGGCGGTGGTCACCCCTCCACTTT. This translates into CASEGRRWSPLHF.

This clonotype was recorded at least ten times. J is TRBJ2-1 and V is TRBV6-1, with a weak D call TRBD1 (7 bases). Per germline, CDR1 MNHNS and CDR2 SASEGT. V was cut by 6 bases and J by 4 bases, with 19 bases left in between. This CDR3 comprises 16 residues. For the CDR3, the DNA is TGTGCCAGCAGCTTAAGCTCTCAGGGGGGATACAATGAGCAGTTCTTC. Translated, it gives CASSLSSQGGYNEQFF.

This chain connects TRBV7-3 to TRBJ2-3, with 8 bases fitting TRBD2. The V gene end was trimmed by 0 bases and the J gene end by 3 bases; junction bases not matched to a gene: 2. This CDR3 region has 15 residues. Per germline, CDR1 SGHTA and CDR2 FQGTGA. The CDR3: CASSLTGLGTDTQYF. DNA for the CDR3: TGTGCCAGCAGCTTAACGGGACTAGGAACAGATACGCAGTATTTT.

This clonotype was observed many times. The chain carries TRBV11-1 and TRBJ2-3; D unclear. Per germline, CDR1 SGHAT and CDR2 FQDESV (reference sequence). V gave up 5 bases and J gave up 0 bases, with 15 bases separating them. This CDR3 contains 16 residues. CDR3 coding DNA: TGTGCCAGCAGCCCACTAAGCGCTCCTAGCACAGATACGCAGTATTTT. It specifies CASSPLSAPSTDTQYF. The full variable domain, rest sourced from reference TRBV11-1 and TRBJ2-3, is EAEVAQSPRYKITEKSQAVAFWCDPISGHATLYWYRQILGQGPELLVQFQDESVVDDSQLPKDRFSAERLKGVDSTLKIQPAELGDSAMYLCASSPLSAPSTDTQYFGPGTRLTVL.

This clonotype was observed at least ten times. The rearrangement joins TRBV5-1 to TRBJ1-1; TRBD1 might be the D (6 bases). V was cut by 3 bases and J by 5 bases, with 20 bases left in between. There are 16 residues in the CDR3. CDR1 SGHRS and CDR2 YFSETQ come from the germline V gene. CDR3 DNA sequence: TGCGCCAGCAGCTGGGGTGGGGTAGCAGGGGAGACTGAAGCTTTCTTT. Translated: CASSWGGVAGETEAFF.

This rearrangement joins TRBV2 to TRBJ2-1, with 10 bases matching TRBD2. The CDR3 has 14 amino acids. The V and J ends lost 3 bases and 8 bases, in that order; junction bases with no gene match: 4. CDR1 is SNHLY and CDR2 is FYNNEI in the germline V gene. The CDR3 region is CASSDSLAGDEQFF. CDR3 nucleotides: TGTGCCAGCAGTGATTCCCTAGCGGGAGATGAGCAGTTCTTC.

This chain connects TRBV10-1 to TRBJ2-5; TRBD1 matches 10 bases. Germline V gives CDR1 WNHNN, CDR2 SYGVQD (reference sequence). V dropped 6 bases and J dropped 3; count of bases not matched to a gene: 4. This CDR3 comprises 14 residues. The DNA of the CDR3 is TGCGCCAGCAGACCCGGGACAGGGGAAGAGACCCAGTACTTC. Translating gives CASRPGTGEETQYF.

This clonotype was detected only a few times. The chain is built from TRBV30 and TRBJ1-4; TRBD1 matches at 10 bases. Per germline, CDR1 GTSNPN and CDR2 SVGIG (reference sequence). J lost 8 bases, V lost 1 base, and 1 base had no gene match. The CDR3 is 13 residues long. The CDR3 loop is CAWSGQGAEKLFF. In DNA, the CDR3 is TGTGCCTGGAGTGGACAGGGGGCGGAAAAACTGTTTTTT.

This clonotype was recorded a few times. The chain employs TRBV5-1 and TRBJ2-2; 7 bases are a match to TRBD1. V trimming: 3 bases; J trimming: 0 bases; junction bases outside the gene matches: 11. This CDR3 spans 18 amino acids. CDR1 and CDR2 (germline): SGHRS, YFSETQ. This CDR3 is CASSYRGATVANTGELFF. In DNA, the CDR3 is TGCGCCAGCAGCTACAGGGGCGCTACCGTCGCGAACACCGGGGAGCTGTTTTTT. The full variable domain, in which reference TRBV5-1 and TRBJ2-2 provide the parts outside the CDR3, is KAGVTQTPRYLIKTRGQQVTLSCSPISGHRSVSWYQQTPGQGLQFLFEYFSETQRNKGNFPGRFSGRQFSNSRSEMNVSTLELGDSALYLCASSYRGATVANTGELFFGEGSRLTVL.

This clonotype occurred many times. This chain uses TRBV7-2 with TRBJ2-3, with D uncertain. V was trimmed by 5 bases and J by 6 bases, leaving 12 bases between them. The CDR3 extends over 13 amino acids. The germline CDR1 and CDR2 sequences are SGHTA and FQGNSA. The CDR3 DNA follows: TGTGCCAGCAGCCTCTTTCGTAAGGATACGCAGTATTTT. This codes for CASSLFRKDTQYF.

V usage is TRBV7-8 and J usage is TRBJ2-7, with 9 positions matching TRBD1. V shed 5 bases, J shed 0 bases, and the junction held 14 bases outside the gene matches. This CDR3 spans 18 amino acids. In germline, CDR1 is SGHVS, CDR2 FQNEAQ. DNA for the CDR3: TGTGCCAGCAGCCCCCGACCCGGGACAGGGTCGGGCTCCTACGAGCAGTACTTC. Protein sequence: CASSPRPGTGSGSYEQYF.

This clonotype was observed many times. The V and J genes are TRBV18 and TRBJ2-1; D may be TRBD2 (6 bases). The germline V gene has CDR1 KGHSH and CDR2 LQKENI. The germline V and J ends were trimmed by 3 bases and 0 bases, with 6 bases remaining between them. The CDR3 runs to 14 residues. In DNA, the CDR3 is TGTGCCAGCTCACCTAGCGGCTCCTACAATGAGCAGTTCTTC. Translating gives CASSPSGSYNEQFF.

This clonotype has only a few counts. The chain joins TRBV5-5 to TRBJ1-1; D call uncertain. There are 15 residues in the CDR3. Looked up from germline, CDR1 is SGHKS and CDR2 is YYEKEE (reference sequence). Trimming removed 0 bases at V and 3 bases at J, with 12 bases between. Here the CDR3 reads CASSLAERRYTEAFF. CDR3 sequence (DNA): TGTGCCAGCAGCTTGGCCGAGAGGCGGTACACTGAAGCTTTCTTT.

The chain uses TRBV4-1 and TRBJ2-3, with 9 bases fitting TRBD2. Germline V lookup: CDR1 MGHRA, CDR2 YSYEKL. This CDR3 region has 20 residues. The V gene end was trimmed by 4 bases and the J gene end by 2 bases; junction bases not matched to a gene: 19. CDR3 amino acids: CASSRVGISGSLWDTDTQYF. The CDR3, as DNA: TGCGCCAGCAGCCGAGTGGGGATTAGCGGGAGTCTTTGGGACACAGATACGCAGTATTTT.

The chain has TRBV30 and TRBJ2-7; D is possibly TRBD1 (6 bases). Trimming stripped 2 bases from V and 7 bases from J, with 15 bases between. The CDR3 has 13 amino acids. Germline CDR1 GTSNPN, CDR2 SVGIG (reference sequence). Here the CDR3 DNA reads TGTGCCTGGAGTTTCGGGACAATAGGGGAGCAGTACTTC. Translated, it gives CAWSFGTIGEQYF.

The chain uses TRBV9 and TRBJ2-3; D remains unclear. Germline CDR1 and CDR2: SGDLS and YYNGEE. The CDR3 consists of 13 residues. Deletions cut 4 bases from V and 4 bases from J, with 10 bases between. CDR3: CASSYGTADTQYF. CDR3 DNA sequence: TGTGCCAGCAGCTACGGTACGGCAGATACGCAGTATTTT.

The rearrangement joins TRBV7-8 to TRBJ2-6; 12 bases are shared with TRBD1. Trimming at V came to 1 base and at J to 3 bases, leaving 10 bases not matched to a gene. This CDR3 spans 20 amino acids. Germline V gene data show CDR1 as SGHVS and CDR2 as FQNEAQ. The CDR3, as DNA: TGTGCCAGCAGCTTAGTAGGGGGGGGACAGGGGGCACGTGGGGCCAACGTCCTGACTTTC. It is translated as CASSLVGGGQGARGANVLTF.

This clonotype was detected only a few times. DNA for the CDR3: TGTGCCAGCAGCTTGGGGCAGGGCGGCTTCTACGAGCAGTACTTC. It yields the protein CASSLGQGGFYEQYF. The chain couples TRBV5-5 to TRBJ2-7; D is perhaps TRBD1 (5 bases). The CDR3 totals 15 residues. Per the germline V gene, CDR1 is SGHKS and CDR2 is YYEKEE (reference sequence). V dropped 0 bases and J dropped 3 bases, with 13 bases sitting between them.

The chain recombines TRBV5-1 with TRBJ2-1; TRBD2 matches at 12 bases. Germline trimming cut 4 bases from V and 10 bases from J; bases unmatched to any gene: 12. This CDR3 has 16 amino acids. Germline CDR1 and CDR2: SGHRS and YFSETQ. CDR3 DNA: TGCGCCAGCAGCCCCGGGACTAGCGGGTCGGAGGGAGAGCAGTTCTTC. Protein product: CASSPGTSGSEGEQFF.